These T cell receptor beta chains were read from a single sample in a study of T-cell reconstitution after alpha-beta-depleted transplantation in children. TCRdb re-derived calls from the PCR reads in MiXCR, one entry per CDR3 protein. Seen here are some 350,000 distinct CDR3 sequences, roughly 16% observed once, and the top ten hold about 41%. Material: PBMCs, mostly from graft donor cells, obtained 360 days after TCRalphabeta/CD19-depleted stem cell transplant. These receptors were obtained from a male patient under 10 years old who had a stem cell transplant for acute lymphoblastic leukemia, so the T cells may come from the graft donor. The CDR3 runs from the conserved cysteine through the conserved F or W. The order of the fields is V gene, J gene, CDR3 protein.

TRBV25-1	TRBJ2-1	CASSEFRHSSYNEQFF
TRBV20-1	TRBJ2-4	CSARVGRLAKNIQYF
TRBV24-1	TRBJ2-2	CATSDRVLAGYTGELFF
TRBV19	TRBJ1-1	CASAPTGGPEAFF
TRBV7-6	TRBJ2-1	CASSLAASYNEQFF
TRBV12-3/TRBV12-4	TRBJ2-3	CASSSERWRGTDTQYF
TRBV9	TRBJ1-6	CASSVDPVRGGAGSPLHF
TRBV12-3/TRBV12-4	TRBJ2-1	CASSLSSLQFF
TRBV4-3	TRBJ2-3	CASRRGMSSTDTQYF
TRBV28	TRBJ2-6	CASSSPLPFVGGANVLTF
TRBV10-3	TRBJ2-3	CAISELGQGTDTQYF
TRBV2	TRBJ2-7	CASSGLQGESYEQYF
TRBV14	TRBJ2-7	CASSGHSLGYEQYF
TRBV28	TRBJ1-5	CASSELQGNPGEPQHF
TRBV20-1	TRBJ2-3	CSARDLPYTDTQYF
TRBV12-3/TRBV12-4	TRBJ2-1	CASRGTSGILSYNEQFF
TRBV28	TRBJ2-7	CASSTPIWGQSTYEQYF
TRBV5-4	TRBJ2-7	CASSPGRSSYEQYF
TRBV5-1	TRBJ2-3	CASSLEDPTDTQYF
TRBV11-1	TRBJ1-1	CASSLDGREQVFF
TRBV27	TRBJ1-2	CASRTTALDGYTF
TRBV11-1	TRBJ2-5	CASSLGSLRGRVVKETQYF
TRBV15	TRBJ1-5	CATASGKGNQPQHF
TRBV28	TRBJ1-1	CASEGRWNTEAFF
TRBV6-1	TRBJ2-1	CASSGGAGGVSPPLFYNEQFF
TRBV29-1	TRBJ2-7	CSVEGDQGYEQYF
TRBV4-2	TRBJ2-1	CASSQPGGSYNEQFF
TRBV21-1	TRBJ2-2	CATMGGKPPPANTGELFF
TRBV9	TRBJ2-7	CASSGGGTVYEQYF
TRBV4-3	TRBJ2-3	CASSQELAGFTDTQYF
TRBV6-4	TRBJ2-3	CASSDSGGGGTDTQYF
TRBV7-3	TRBJ2-3	CASSLTLSSNTDTQYF
TRBV3-1	TRBJ2-7	CASSQQGHLYEQYF
TRBV20-1	TRBJ2-1	CSAREGLAGSYNEQFF
TRBV6-5	TRBJ2-7	CASSSPSGSYEQYF
TRBV29-1	TRBJ2-7	CSVTSGRAYEQYF
TRBV29-1	TRBJ2-7	CSVGIGGAAYEQYF
TRBV29-1	TRBJ2-4	CSATGQGVHLAKNIQYF
TRBV7-2	TRBJ1-1	CASSLGGGRTEAFF
TRBV10-3	TRBJ2-5	CAISDRGGETQYF
TRBV6-5	TRBJ2-7	CASSYIGEQYF